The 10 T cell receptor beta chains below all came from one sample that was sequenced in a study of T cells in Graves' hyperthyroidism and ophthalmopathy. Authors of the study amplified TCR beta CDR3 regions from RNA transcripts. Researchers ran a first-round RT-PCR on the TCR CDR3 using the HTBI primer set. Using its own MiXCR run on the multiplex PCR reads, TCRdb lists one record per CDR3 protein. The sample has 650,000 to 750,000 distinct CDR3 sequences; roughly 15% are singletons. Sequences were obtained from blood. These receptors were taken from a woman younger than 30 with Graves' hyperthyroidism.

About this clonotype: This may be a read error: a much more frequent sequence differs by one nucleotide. This CDR3 reads CSVASTGTEAFF. The CDR3 DNA is TGCAGCGTTGCCTCAACGGGCACTGAAGCTTTCTTT. The V and J genes are TRBV29-1 and TRBJ1-1; D is ambiguous. Trimming shortened V by 4 bases and J by 4 bases, and 10 bases separated the two germline ends. Per the germline V gene, CDR1 is SQVTM and CDR2 is ANQGSEA. CDR3 size: 12 residues.

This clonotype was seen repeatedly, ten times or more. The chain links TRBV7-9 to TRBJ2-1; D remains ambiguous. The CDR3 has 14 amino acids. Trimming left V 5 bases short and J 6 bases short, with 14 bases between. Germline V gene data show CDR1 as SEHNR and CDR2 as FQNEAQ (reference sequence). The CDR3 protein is CASSIPRHFNEQFF. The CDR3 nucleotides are TGTGCCAGCAGCATCCCAAGGCATTTCAATGAGCAGTTCTTC.

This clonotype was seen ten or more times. DNA of the CDR3: TGTGCCAGCAGTCCGACCATCGCGGGAGGGGCCTACGAGCAGTACTTC. It specifies CASSPTIAGGAYEQYF. This chain connects TRBV27 to TRBJ2-7; 9 bases match TRBD2. Per germline, CDR1 MNHEY and CDR2 SMNVEV (reference sequence). J was trimmed by 2 bases and V by 5 bases; bases with no gene match: 10. This CDR3 has 16 residues.

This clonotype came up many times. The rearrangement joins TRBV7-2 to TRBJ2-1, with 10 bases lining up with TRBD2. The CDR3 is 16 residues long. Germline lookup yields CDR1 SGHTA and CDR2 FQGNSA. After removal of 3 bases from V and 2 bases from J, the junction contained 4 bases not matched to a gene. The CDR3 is CASSFPGLATYNEQFF. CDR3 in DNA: TGTGCCAGCAGCTTCCCGGGACTAGCGACCTACAATGAGCAGTTCTTC.

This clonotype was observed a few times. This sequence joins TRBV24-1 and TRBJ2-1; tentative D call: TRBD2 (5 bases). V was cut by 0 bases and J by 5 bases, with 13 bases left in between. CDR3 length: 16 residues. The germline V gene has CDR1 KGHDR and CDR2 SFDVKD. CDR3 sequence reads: CATSDLSGSLNNEQFF. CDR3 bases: TGTGCCACCAGTGATTTGTCGGGAAGCCTAAACAATGAGCAGTTCTTC.

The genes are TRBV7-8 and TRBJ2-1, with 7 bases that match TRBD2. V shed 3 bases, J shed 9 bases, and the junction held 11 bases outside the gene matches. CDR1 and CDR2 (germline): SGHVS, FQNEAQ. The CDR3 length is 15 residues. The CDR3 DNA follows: TGTGCCAGCAGCTTTTTGGCGGGAGAAAGGAGTGAGCAGTTCTTC. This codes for CASSFLAGERSEQFF. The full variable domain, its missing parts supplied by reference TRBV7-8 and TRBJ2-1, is GAGVSQSPRYKVAKRGQDVALRCDPISGHVSLFWYQQALGQGPEFLTYFQNEAQLDKSGLPSDRFFAERPEGSVSTLKIQRTQQEDSAVYLCASSFLAGERSEQFFGPGTRLTVL.

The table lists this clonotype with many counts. CDR3 protein: CASSRRKNTEAFF. DNA for the CDR3: TGTGCCAGCAGCCGCAGGAAGAACACTGAAGCTTTCTTT. The chain couples TRBV7-2 to TRBJ1-1; D gene ambiguous. Germline CDR1 and CDR2: SGHTA and FQGNSA. Trimming cost V 5 bases and J 1 base, with 8 bases left between them. This CDR3 is built from 13 residues. Drawing the rest from reference TRBV7-2 and TRBJ1-1, the complete variable domain is GAGVSQSPSNKVTEKGKDVELRCDPISGHTALYWYRQSLGQGLEFLIYFQGNSAPDKSGLPSDRFSAERTGGSVSTLTIQRTQQEDSAVYLCASSRRKNTEAFFGQGTRLTVV.

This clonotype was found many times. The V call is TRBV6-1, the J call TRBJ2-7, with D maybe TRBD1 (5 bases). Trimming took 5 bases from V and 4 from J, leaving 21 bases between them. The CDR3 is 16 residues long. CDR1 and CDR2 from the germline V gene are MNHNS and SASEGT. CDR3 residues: CASSYRFQGKGYEQYF. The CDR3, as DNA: TGTGCCAGCAGTTATAGGTTCCAGGGAAAGGGTTACGAGCAGTACTTC.

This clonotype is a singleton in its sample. CDR3 in DNA: TGTGCCAGCAGCGGTACTAGCGGGGCCACCGGGGAGCTGTTTTTT. Its translation is CASSGTSGATGELFF. The chain recombines TRBV9 with TRBJ2-2; 10 bases match TRBD2. CDR1 and CDR2 from the germline V gene are SGDLS and YYNGEE. V dropped 3 bases and J dropped 4; count of bases not matched to a gene: 3. This CDR3 is 15 amino acids long.

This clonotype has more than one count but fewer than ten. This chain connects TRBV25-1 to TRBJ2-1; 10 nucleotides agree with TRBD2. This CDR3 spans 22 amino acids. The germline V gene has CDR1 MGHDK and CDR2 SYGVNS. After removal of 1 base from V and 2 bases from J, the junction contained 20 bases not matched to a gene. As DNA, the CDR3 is TGTGCCAGCAGTGAATTCGGAAGTCGAGGGCTAGCGGGAGATCATACCTACAATGAGCAGTTCTTC. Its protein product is CASSEFGSRGLAGDHTYNEQFF.